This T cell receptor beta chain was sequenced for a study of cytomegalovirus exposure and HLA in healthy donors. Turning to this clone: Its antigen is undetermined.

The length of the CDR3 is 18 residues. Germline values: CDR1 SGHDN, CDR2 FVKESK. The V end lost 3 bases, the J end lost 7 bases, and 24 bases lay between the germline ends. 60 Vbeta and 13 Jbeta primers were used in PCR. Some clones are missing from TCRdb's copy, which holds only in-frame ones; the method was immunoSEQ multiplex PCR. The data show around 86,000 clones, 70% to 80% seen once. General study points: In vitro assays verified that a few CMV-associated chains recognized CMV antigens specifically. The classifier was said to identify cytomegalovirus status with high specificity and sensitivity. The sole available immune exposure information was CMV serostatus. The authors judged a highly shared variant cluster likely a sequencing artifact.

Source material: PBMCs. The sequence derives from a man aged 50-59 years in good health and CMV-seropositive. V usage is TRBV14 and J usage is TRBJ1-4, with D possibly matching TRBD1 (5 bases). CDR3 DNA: TGTGCCAGCAGCCAGACGCGGGGAGGGACTTTTGGTAGTGAAAAACTGTTTTTT. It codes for CASSQTRGGTFGSEKLFF. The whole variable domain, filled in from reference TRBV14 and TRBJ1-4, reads EAGVTQFPSHSVIEKGQTVTLRCDPISGHDNLYWYRRVMGKEIKFLLHFVKESKQDESGMPNNRFLAERTGGTYSTLKVQPAELEDSGVYFCASSQTRGGTFGSEKLFFGSGTQLSVL.